Listed here are 25 T cell receptor beta chains from one sample, sequenced in a study of blood T cell repertoires in COVID-19. Using immunoSEQ multiplex PCR, the repertoire was profiled, and TCRdb retains in-frame clones only, with some absent. Of more than 300,000 clones in the sample, about 90% were seen once. Sequencing input: peripheral blood. These receptors originate from a woman between 50 and 59 years old with COVID-19, enrolled during active disease.

This chain joins TRBV18 and TRBJ2-1, with D perhaps matching TRBD1 (6 bases). The CDR3 is made up of 15 amino acids. Between the trimmed V and J ends, which lost 2 bases and 2 bases, there was a span of 10 bases. Germline loops: CDR1 KGHSH, CDR2 LQKENI. CDR3 amino acids: CASSPARGPYNEQFF. DNA of the CDR3: TGTGCCAGCTCACCAGCCAGGGGACCCTACAATGAGCAGTTCTTC.

The CDR3 nucleotides read TGTGCCAGCAGCTTACTAGGGGTCAACACTGAAGCTTTCTTT. Translation: CASSLLGVNTEAFF. This chain joins TRBV7-6 and TRBJ1-1; D is possibly TRBD1 (5 bases). The CDR3 has 14 residues. Per the germline V gene, CDR1 is SGHVS and CDR2 is FNYEAQ. Trimming cost V 2 bases and J 2 bases, with 9 bases left between them. Drawing the rest from reference TRBV7-6 and TRBJ1-1, the complete variable domain is GAGVSQSPRYKVTKRGQDVALRCDPISGHVSLYWYRQALGQGPEFLTYFNYEAQQDKSGLPNDRFSAERPEGSISTLTIQRTEQRDSAMYRCASSLLGVNTEAFFGQGTRLTVV.

This chain joins TRBV2 and TRBJ2-3; TRBD2 aligns across 9 bases. Germline V gives CDR1 SNHLY, CDR2 FYNNEI. The ends lost 8 bases at V and 3 bases at J; junction bases unmatched: 3. The CDR3 is 13 residues long. The CDR3 loop reads CASWAGGTDTQYF. The CDR3 bases are TGTGCCAGCTGGGCGGGAGGGACAGATACGCAGTATTTT.

The chain is built from TRBV30 and TRBJ2-2, with D possibly being TRBD2 (5 bases). Trimming removed 0 bases at V and 9 bases at J, with 17 bases between. The CDR3 runs to 15 residues. Germline V lookup: CDR1 GTSNPN, CDR2 SVGIG (reference sequence). The CDR3 nucleotides are TGTGCCTGGAGTGTTGCCCTCGGGGTAACTCGGGAGCTGTTTTTT. Its translation: CAWSVALGVTRELFF.

V is TRBV24-1 and J is TRBJ1-5, with D possibly being TRBD1 (5 bases). The CDR3 spans 16 residues. V lost 6 bases to trimming and J lost 4 bases, with 18 bases between them. Germline-derived CDR1 and CDR2 are KGHDR and SFDVKD. The CDR3 DNA sequence: TGTGCCACCAGTCCCTCATGGAAGGCAGGGAATCAGCCCCAGCATTTT. As protein: CATSPSWKAGNQPQHF.

This clone was recorded a few times. The genes are TRBV19 and TRBJ1-6; D is ambiguous. Between the trimmed V and J ends, which lost 4 bases and 3 bases, there was a span of 7 bases. CDR3 length equals 14 residues. CDR1 and CDR2 (germline): LNHDA, SQIVND (reference sequence). CDR3: CASSSAYYNSPLHF. For the CDR3, the DNA is TGTGCCAGTAGTAGTGCCTACTATAATTCACCCCTCCACTTT.

The chain joins TRBV12-5 to TRBJ2-1; tentatively, D is TRBD2 (5 bases). Germline V gives CDR1 LGHNT, CDR2 FRNRAP. The CDR3 loop spans 17 amino acids. Trimming removed 1 base from V and 1 base from J, with 14 bases in between. The CDR3 DNA reads TGTGCTAGTGGTTTGGAAACTCTAGCTGGATCCTACAATGAGCAGTTCTTC. As protein: CASGLETLAGSYNEQFF.

The J gene is TRBJ2-5, the V gene TRBV19; 7 bases are a match to TRBD1. Germline lookup yields CDR1 LNHDA and CDR2 SQIVND (reference sequence). The CDR3 runs 14 residues. V shed 4 bases, J shed 2 bases, and the junction held 4 bases outside the gene matches. CDR3 loop: CASSRTGRQETQYF. CDR3 DNA sequence: TGTGCCAGTAGTAGGACAGGCCGACAAGAGACCCAGTACTTC.

This chain connects TRBV5-1 to TRBJ2-1; 8 bases match TRBD2. The germline V gene has CDR1 SGHRS and CDR2 YFSETQ. The CDR3 has 17 residues. Losses at the gene ends were 0 bases for V and 4 bases for J; bases not matched to a gene: 9. CDR3 in amino acids: CASSLGVAGRIYNEQFF. For the CDR3, the DNA is TGCGCCAGCAGCTTGGGGGTAGCGGGAAGGATTTACAATGAGCAGTTCTTC.

This chain joins TRBV27 and TRBJ2-7, with 10 bases lining up with TRBD1. CDR3 length equals 18 residues. Trimming cost V 5 bases and J 4 bases; bases outside gene matches: 17. Germline CDR1 and CDR2: MNHEY and SMNVEV (reference sequence). The chain's CDR3 is CASSPERKRDRGSYEQYF. DNA of the CDR3: TGTGCCAGCAGTCCGGAGAGAAAACGGGACAGGGGTTCGTACGAGCAGTACTTC.

The V call is TRBV27, the J call TRBJ2-6; possible D gene TRBD2, 5 bases. In germline, CDR1 is MNHEY, CDR2 SMNVEV (reference sequence). CDR3 length: 15 residues. V was trimmed by 2 bases and J by 2 bases, leaving 7 bases between them. The CDR3 loop reads CASSLRGTGANVLTF. CDR3 sequence (DNA): TGTGCCAGCAGTTTACGGGGAACTGGGGCCAACGTCCTGACTTTC.

This clone was detected many times. V gene TRBV19 combines with J gene TRBJ2-5, with unresolved D. V lost 3 bases to trimming and J lost 2 bases, with 7 bases between them. The CDR3 totals 13 residues. CDR1 and CDR2 (germline): LNHDA, SQIVND (reference sequence). The CDR3 region has the DNA TGTGCCAGTAGTATTGGCAGACAAGAGACCCAGTACTTC. This encodes CASSIGRQETQYF.

This chain links TRBV7-2 with TRBJ1-2, with 7 bases identical to TRBD1. After removal of 1 base from V and 0 bases from J, the junction contained 11 bases not matched to a gene. The CDR3 has 18 amino acids. Germline values: CDR1 SGHTA, CDR2 FQGNSA. The CDR3 reads CASSLVSTGARANYGYTF. Written as DNA, the CDR3 is TGTGCCAGCAGCTTAGTTAGCACAGGGGCGAGAGCTAACTATGGCTACACCTTC.

The V call is TRBV7-6, the J call TRBJ1-2, with TRBD1 matching 7 bases. This CDR3 has 13 amino acids. Trimming cost V 5 bases and J 5 bases; bases outside gene matches: 5. Germline CDR1 is SGHVS and CDR2 is FNYEAQ. The CDR3 DNA reads TGTGCCAGCAGCCGCGGGACAGATTATGGCTACACCTTC. Translation: CASSRGTDYGYTF.

This chain links TRBV6-1 with TRBJ1-5; 7 bases are a match to TRBD1. Per the germline V gene, CDR1 is MNHNS and CDR2 is SASEGT. The CDR3 runs 16 residues. The V segment lost 4 bases and the J segment 3 bases; nucleotides outside the gene matches: 9. CDR3 amino acids: CASSARTQGNNQPQHF. DNA of the CDR3: TGTGCCAGCAGTGCCCGGACACAGGGGAACAATCAGCCCCAGCATTTT.

CDR3: CASSQDLQGRTEAFF. The CDR3 region has the DNA TGTGCCAGCAGCCAAGATCTCCAGGGCAGGACTGAAGCTTTCTTT. This chain uses TRBV14 with TRBJ1-1; D may be TRBD1 (5 bases). Trimming removed 0 bases at V and 5 bases at J, with 13 bases between. From germline, CDR1 is SGHDN and CDR2 FVKESK. The CDR3 extends over 15 amino acids.

V and J are TRBV7-6 and TRBJ1-5, with 9 bases matching TRBD1. The length of the CDR3 is 15 residues. Germline assignment: CDR1 SGHVS and CDR2 FNYEAQ. J lost 5 bases, V lost 4 bases, and 6 bases had no gene match. CDR3 loop: CASSSLGQGDQPQHF. CDR3 coding DNA: TGTGCCAGCAGCTCCCTGGGACAGGGTGATCAGCCCCAGCATTTT.

The genes are TRBV7-2 and TRBJ2-3; a possible D gene is TRBD1 (6 bases). CDR1 and CDR2 from the germline V gene are SGHTA and FQGNSA. The length of the CDR3 is 15 residues. V lost 5 bases, J lost 1 base, and 13 bases lay in between. The CDR3 region is CASSTGSSGTDTQYF. The CDR3 nucleotides are TGTGCCAGCAGCACAGGGTCATCTGGCACAGATACGCAGTATTTT.

The J gene is TRBJ1-5, the V gene TRBV6-6, with 10 bases lining up with TRBD1. Germline V lookup: CDR1 MNHNY, CDR2 SVGAGI (reference sequence). The CDR3 is 15 amino acids. Trimming took 2 bases from V and 11 from J; bases not matched to a gene: 9. The chain's CDR3 is CASSYTGTGAQSQHF. CDR3 nucleotides: TGTGCCAGCAGTTACACTGGGACAGGGGCCCAATCCCAGCATTTT.

The rearrangement links TRBV6-5 to TRBJ2-7; TRBD2 agrees at 12 bases. Germline CDR1 reads MNHEY; CDR2 reads SVGAGI. The CDR3 runs to 15 residues. The V segment lost 6 bases and the J segment 2 bases; nucleotides outside the gene matches: 5. CDR3 loop: CASRNLAGGAYEQYF. In DNA form, the CDR3 reads TGTGCCAGCAGAAACCTAGCGGGAGGGGCCTACGAGCAGTACTTC.

This sequence joins TRBV9 and TRBJ2-3; 12 nucleotides match TRBD2. The trim removed 3 bases at V and 1 base at J, leaving 9 bases unmatched. The CDR3 contains 18 residues. CDR1 is SGDLS, CDR2 YYNGEE, per germline. The CDR3, as DNA: TGTGCCAGCAGCGCCTCGCTAGCGGGAGGGCCTGGCACAGATACGCAGTATTTT. Residues: CASSASLAGGPGTDTQYF.

V usage is TRBV30 and J usage is TRBJ1-5; TRBD1 agrees at 7 bases. J lost 3 bases, V lost 3 bases, and 2 bases had no gene match. CDR1 and CDR2 from the germline V gene are GTSNPN and SVGIG (reference sequence). The CDR3 runs 13 residues. This CDR3 reads CAWRGQVNQPQHF. CDR3 nucleotides: TGTGCCTGGAGAGGACAGGTCAATCAGCCCCAGCATTTT.

The chain has TRBV29-1 and TRBJ2-1, with D possibly matching TRBD1 (5 bases). The CDR3 has 13 residues. CDR1 is SQVTM, CDR2 ANQGSEA, per germline. Trimming stripped 7 bases from V and 2 bases from J, with 12 bases between. This CDR3 reads CSAETQAYNEQFF. In nucleotides, the CDR3 is TGCAGCGCCGAGACACAGGCCTACAATGAGCAGTTCTTC.

This clone was seen once. The genes are TRBV2 and TRBJ1-4; D is uncertain. The V and J ends lost 4 bases and 0 bases respectively, with 9 bases between them. This CDR3 comprises 15 residues. Germline V CDR1 and CDR2: SNHLY, FYNNEI. The CDR3 nucleotides are TGTGCCAGCAGTGGGAGGCGTGCAACTAATGAAAAACTGTTTTTT. Its translation is CASSGRRATNEKLFF.

This chain connects TRBV5-6 to TRBJ2-7; D gene uncertain. The CDR3 runs 13 residues. The germline V gene encodes CDR1 SGHDT and CDR2 YYEEEE. V was trimmed by 2 bases and J by 6 bases, leaving 12 bases between them. The CDR3: CASSFSPVGEQYF. CDR3 nucleotide sequence: TGTGCCAGCAGCTTCTCCCCGGTCGGCGAGCAGTACTTC.